The sample holds a few counts of the clone carrying this T cell receptor beta chain. Antigen: not known. Trimming pared 1 base from V and 4 bases from J, leaving 11 bases between. The germline V gene encodes CDR1 SGHRS and CDR2 YFSETQ. The CDR3 has 14 residues. This sample was taken from a study of response to subunit inactivated influenza vaccine. Points from the study as a whole: Authors suggested each seasonal influenza vaccination recruits few new T cells.

TCRdb called the RT-PCR reads again in MiXCR, with one record for every CDR3 protein. The sample carries hundreds of thousands of distinct CDR3 sequences, 18% recorded once. This rearrangement joins TRBV5-1 to TRBJ2-5; D may correspond to TRBD1 or TRBD2 (5 bases each). The clonotype originates from a man aged 50 to 60 who received an inactivated influenza vaccine. This sample comprised PBMCs from blood, obtained more than 4 days after vaccination. CDR3 amino acids: CASSLNGAGETQYF. Here the CDR3 DNA reads TGCGCCAGCAGCTTGAACGGGGCGGGAGAGACCCAGTACTTC.